The 27 T cell receptor beta chains in this list originate from one sample, sequenced in a study of blood T cell repertoires in COVID-19. The data were produced by immunoSEQ multiplex PCR, yet TCRdb's version contains in-frame clones alone and is incomplete. The data contain some 170,000 clones, over 80% of them singletons. The sequenced sample consisted of peripheral blood. These receptors came from a woman between 70 and 85 years old with acute or convalescent COVID-19.

This clone has just one count. Here the CDR3 DNA reads TGTGCCAGCCGGGACAGGGTTACTGAAAAACTGTTTTTT. It translates to CASRDRVTEKLFF. The V call is TRBV27, the J call TRBJ1-4; 9 bases align to TRBD1. CDR3 length equals 13 residues. The junction had 5 bases not matched to a gene; V was cut back by 8 bases and J by 7 bases. The germline V gene has CDR1 MNHEY and CDR2 SMNVEV (reference sequence).

This chain joins TRBV11-2 and TRBJ2-7; TRBD2 is a possible D gene (5 bases). V was trimmed by 0 bases and J by 2 bases, leaving 11 bases between them. Germline lookup yields CDR1 SGHAT and CDR2 FQNNGV. This CDR3 has 15 residues. CDR3 nucleotides: TGTGCCAGCAGCTTAGACCCGTCCGGGGCCTACGAGCAGTACTTC. Translation: CASSLDPSGAYEQYF.

The chain has TRBV6-5 and TRBJ2-7, with 9 bases aligning to TRBD1. Germline CDR1 is MNHEY and CDR2 is SVGAGI. This CDR3 spans 13 amino acids. V lost 4 bases and J lost 6; bases outside the gene matches: 4. Written as DNA, the CDR3 is TGTGCCAGCAGTTCCGGGACAGGGACCGAGCAGTACTTC. Its translation: CASSSGTGTEQYF.

The rearrangement links TRBV7-2 to TRBJ1-3; D is unclear. Trimming took off 4 bases at V and 4 bases at J, with 17 bases between the two ends. CDR3 length: 16 amino acids. CDR1 is SGHTA, CDR2 FQGNSA, per germline. CDR3 sequence reads: CASSSAGPNAGNTIYF. The CDR3 nucleotides are TGTGCCAGCAGCTCCGCAGGCCCTAATGCCGGAAACACCATATATTTT.

Only one count was recorded for this clone. The chain links TRBV6-1 to TRBJ1-4, with 10 nucleotides matching TRBD1. Germline V gene data show CDR1 as MNHNS and CDR2 as SASEGT. V lost 3 bases and J lost 8; bases outside the gene matches: 0. CDR3 length: 13 amino acids. CDR3: CASSEDRGEKLFF. DNA of the CDR3: TGTGCCAGCAGTGAGGACAGGGGGGAAAAACTGTTTTTT.

The chain recombines TRBV6-5 with TRBJ1-2; tentative D call: TRBD1 (5 bases). Trimming cost V 6 bases and J 4 bases, with 12 bases left between them. In germline, CDR1 is MNHEY, CDR2 SVGAGI. The CDR3 has 13 amino acids. CDR3 residues: CASRGQNGYGYTF. In nucleotides, the CDR3 is TGTGCCAGCAGAGGACAAAACGGCTATGGCTACACCTTC.

This rearrangement joins TRBV7-2 to TRBJ2-7; possibly TRBD2 for D (6 bases). The CDR3 consists of 15 residues. Per germline, CDR1 SGHTA and CDR2 FQGNSA. The germline V and J ends were trimmed by 0 bases and 0 bases, with 9 bases remaining between them. In DNA form, the CDR3 reads TGTGCCAGCAGCTTAGCTAGCGGATCCTCCTACGAGCAGTACTTC. It translates to CASSLASGSSYEQYF.

The chain combines TRBV6-2 or TRBV6-3 with TRBJ2-7, with D possibly being TRBD2 (5 bases). Looked up from germline, CDR1 is MNHEY and CDR2 is SVGEGT. Trimming took 6 bases from V and 3 from J, leaving 21 bases between them. CDR3 length: 16 residues. This CDR3 is CASSDRLYGAGYEQYF. The CDR3 nucleotides are TGTGCCAGCAGCGATAGACTATACGGAGCAGGCTACGAGCAGTACTTC.

Regarding this clone: Germline and junction disagree at one end, which may indicate a read error. V gene TRBV4-3 combines with J gene TRBJ1-1; 9 nucleotides align to TRBD1. CDR1 LGHNA and CDR2 YSLEER come from the germline V gene. The CDR3 has 13 residues. The CDR3 loop is CASSQESGTGFTF. The DNA of the CDR3 is TGCGCCAGCAGCCAAGAATCCGGGACAGGGTTCACCTTT.

The chain links TRBV6-1 to TRBJ1-5; TRBD1 matches at 7 bases. The length of the CDR3 is 13 residues. CDR1 is MNHNS, CDR2 SASEGT, per germline. J lost 9 bases, V lost 3 bases, and 5 bases had no gene match. The CDR3 spells CASSDTRTGPQHF. The CDR3 nucleotides are TGTGCCAGCAGTGACACCAGGACAGGGCCCCAGCATTTT.

This chain joins TRBV29-1 and TRBJ2-2; possible D gene TRBD2, 5 bases. There are 15 residues in the CDR3. CDR1 SQVTM and CDR2 ANQGSEA come from the germline V gene. The V end was cut by 7 bases, the J end by 0 bases, with 15 bases between. The CDR3 sequence: CSGTWDPANTGELFF. The CDR3 nucleotides read TGCAGCGGGACTTGGGATCCCGCGAACACCGGGGAGCTGTTTTTT.

J is TRBJ2-7 and V is TRBV7-9; TRBD1 is a possible D gene (5 bases). V gave up 1 base and J gave up 0 bases, with 10 bases separating them. CDR3 length: 15 amino acids. Germline V lookup: CDR1 SEHNR, CDR2 FQNEAQ (reference sequence). Written as DNA, the CDR3 is TGTGCCAGCAGCTTAGGAACAGGTCCCTCCTACGAGCAGTACTTC. It yields the protein CASSLGTGPSYEQYF.

The chain joins TRBV6-2 or TRBV6-3 to TRBJ2-7; the D gene is possibly TRBD2 (7 bases). V gave up 4 bases and J gave up 9 bases, with 25 bases separating them. Per the germline V gene, CDR1 is MNHEY and CDR2 is SVGEGT. The CDR3 runs to 16 residues. This CDR3 reads CASSFGGGGSGVTQYF. CDR3 nucleotide sequence: TGTGCCAGCAGTTTCGGGGGCGGCGGGAGTGGAGTGACGCAGTACTTC.

The gene calls are TRBV2 and TRBJ2-7, with 14 positions matching TRBD2. Germline V lookup: CDR1 SNHLY, CDR2 FYNNEI. The CDR3 loop spans 15 amino acids. V trimming: 7 bases; J trimming: 2 bases; junction bases outside the gene matches: 4. DNA of the CDR3: TGTGCCAGCACTCGACTAGCGGGAGGGCCCTACGAGCAGTACTTC. Encoded protein: CASTRLAGGPYEQYF.

The V and J genes are TRBV4-1 and TRBJ2-1; 8 bases match TRBD2. This CDR3 contains 15 residues. CDR1 is MGHRA, CDR2 YSYEKL, per germline. V trimming: 5 bases; J trimming: 5 bases; junction bases outside the gene matches: 8. The DNA for the CDR3 is TGCGCCAGCAGCGGAACTAGCGGAGAGGACAATGAGCAGTTCTTC. The encoded protein is CASSGTSGEDNEQFF.

This chain links TRBV20-1 with TRBJ2-1, with D possibly TRBD2 on 5 matching bases. This CDR3 contains 17 residues. Germline CDR1 and CDR2: DFQATT and SNEGSKA (reference sequence). V was shortened by 3 bases and J by 4 bases, with 22 bases between the two germline ends. The CDR3 bases are TGCAGTGCTAGTGATCCAAACTCTGACGGAGGATACAATGAGCAGTTCTTC. Its translation: CSASDPNSDGGYNEQFF.

The chain recombines TRBV29-1 with TRBJ2-7; D remains ambiguous. Germline CDR1 is SQVTM and CDR2 is ANQGSEA. The CDR3 totals 12 residues. V lost 4 bases and J 2 bases, leaving 9 bases between the germline ends. The DNA for the CDR3 is TGCAGCGTTGGAAGTGTAGCCTACGAGCAGTACTTC. The encoded protein is CSVGSVAYEQYF.

This clone came up once. The V and J genes are TRBV27 and TRBJ1-2; 8 bases are shared with TRBD1. The CDR3 covers 14 residues. V shed 1 base and J 5 bases; nucleotides not matched to a gene: 3. Germline loops: CDR1 MNHEY, CDR2 SMNVEV (reference sequence). The CDR3 sequence: CASSLLTGEYGYTF. CDR3 in DNA: TGTGCCAGCAGTTTATTGACAGGGGAGTATGGCTACACCTTC.

The gene calls are TRBV5-6 and TRBJ2-3, with D possibly being TRBD1 (5 bases). Looked up from germline, CDR1 is SGHDT and CDR2 is YYEEEE. The CDR3 contains 15 residues. V lost 4 bases, J lost 0 bases, and 12 bases lay in between. The CDR3 nucleotides read TGTGCCAGCAGCCTGCCTAGGGGTAGCACAGATACGCAGTATTTT. The encoded protein is CASSLPRGSTDTQYF.

The chain has TRBV28 and TRBJ1-3, with 7 bases aligning to TRBD1. Germline CDR1 MDHEN, CDR2 SYDVKM. The CDR3 runs to 15 residues. The V and J ends lost 7 bases and 3 bases, in that order; junction bases with no gene match: 9. CDR3 coding DNA: TGTGCCAGCAACTCGCACAGGGGATTTGGAAACACCATATATTTT. It codes for CASNSHRGFGNTIYF. The entire variable domain, with the rest obtained from reference TRBV28 and TRBJ1-3, is as follows: DVKVTQSSRYLVKRTGEKVFLECVQDMDHENMFWYRQDPGLGLRLIYFSYDVKMKEKGDIPEGYSVSREKKERFSLILESASTNQTSMYLCASNSHRGFGNTIYFGEGSWLTVV.

The genes are TRBV13 and TRBJ1-1, with D possibly being TRBD1 (5 bases). The CDR3 length is 14 residues. The V gene's germline CDR1 is PRHDT and CDR2 FYEKMQ (reference sequence). The V end lost 5 bases, the J end lost 4 bases, and 14 bases lay between the germline ends. This CDR3 is CASSPHGAGTEAFF. In DNA, the CDR3 is TGTGCCAGCAGCCCCCATGGGGCTGGCACTGAAGCTTTCTTT.

About this clone: Compared with germline, one end of the junction differs, possibly owing to a read error. V usage is TRBV6-1 and J usage is TRBJ2-2, with a weak D call TRBD1 (6 bases). The CDR3 is 15 residues long. The germline V gene encodes CDR1 MNHNS and CDR2 SASEGT. In DNA form, the CDR3 reads TGTGCCAGCACTGAACAGGGTACGGCCACCGGGGAGCTGTTTTTT. It yields the protein CASTEQGTATGELFF.

The chain recombines TRBV11-2 with TRBJ2-6; D might be TRBD2 (5 bases). Trimming took 5 bases from V and 0 from J, leaving 17 bases between them. Per germline, CDR1 SGHAT and CDR2 FQNNGV. CDR3 length: 18 amino acids. In nucleotides, the CDR3 is TGTGCCAGCAGCCCCCGCCTAGCAGGAAGCTCTGGGGCCAACGTCCTGACTTTC. As protein: CASSPRLAGSSGANVLTF.

The table lists this clone with a count of one. V and J are TRBV7-8 and TRBJ2-1; D may be TRBD2 (6 bases). In germline, CDR1 is SGHVS, CDR2 FQNEAQ. This CDR3 is 14 amino acids long. Trimming removed 2 bases from V and 8 bases from J, with 13 bases in between. The CDR3 DNA sequence: TGTGCCAGCAGCTTAAGCGCCGGGGGAGATGAGCAGTTCTTC. Its translation is CASSLSAGGDEQFF.

Only one count was recorded for this clone. This chain connects TRBV2 to TRBJ2-1; TRBD2 matches 8 bases. CDR1 SNHLY and CDR2 FYNNEI come from the germline V gene. Losses at the gene ends were 6 bases for V and 7 bases for J; bases not matched to a gene: 11. The CDR3 loop spans 15 amino acids. CDR3 sequence reads: CASRGGGGRYNEQFF. CDR3 sequence (DNA): TGTGCCAGCAGGGGGGGCGGGGGGAGATATAATGAGCAGTTCTTC.

CDR3 DNA sequence: TGTGCCAGCAGCTCCGTCGGGGGGTACAATGAGCAGTTCTTC. Its translation: CASSSVGGYNEQFF. The rearrangement links TRBV5-6 to TRBJ2-1; 7 bases are shared with TRBD2. CDR3 length equals 14 residues. Losses at the gene ends were 3 bases for V and 4 bases for J; bases not matched to a gene: 4. Germline V CDR1 and CDR2: SGHDT, YYEEEE.

This rearrangement joins TRBV5-6 to TRBJ1-1; D remains ambiguous. Trimming left V 5 bases short and J 5 bases short, with 13 bases between. CDR3 length: 13 amino acids. In germline, CDR1 is SGHDT, CDR2 YYEEEE. CDR3 sequence: CASRPSLVTEAFF. In DNA, the CDR3 is TGTGCCAGCAGGCCTAGTCTGGTTACTGAAGCTTTCTTT.